This T cell receptor (beta chain) was identified in a study of T cell responses to AZD1222 COVID-19 vaccine. CDR3 length: 10 residues. Germline loops: CDR1 MGHDK, CDR2 SYGVNS. The ends were cut back, 3 bases at V and 5 bases at J, with 1 base in the middle. Study-level points and caveats: After two AZD1222 doses, spike-specific TCR breadth and depth rose versus day 0.

Comments on this clone: What it recognizes is unknown.

The repertoire was sequenced with immunoSEQ multiplex PCR; TCRdb's copy has only in-frame clones and lacks some. Among 150,000 to 200,000 clones listed, over 80% were seen once. The sequencing here drew on peripheral blood, taken on day 0 of AZD1222 vaccination. This clonotype was obtained from an adult in good health. The V call is TRBV25-1, the J call TRBJ2-5; the D is unclear. The CDR3 DNA sequence: TGTGCCAGCAGTGAGGAGACCCAGTACTTC. Translated: CASSEETQYF.